Listed below are T cell receptor beta chains from one sample, sequenced in a study of T cell changes during pregnancy in multiple sclerosis. The table came from immunoSEQ multiplex PCR; TCRdb's copy has only in-frame clones and leaves some out. The sample contains 30,000 to 40,000 clones, roughly nine tenths of which appear only once. The sequences come from CD8+ T cells from peripheral blood mononuclear cells, collected in the second trimester of pregnancy. The receptors were gathered from a female donor with multiple sclerosis, enrolled in a pregnancy study. The CDR3 runs from the conserved cysteine through the conserved F or W. The order of the fields is V gene, J gene, CDR3 protein.

>TRBV9|TRBJ2-1
CASSVGTGLAGNNEQFF
>TRBV19|TRBJ2-3
CASSNGQGRSTDTQYF
>TRBV7-9|TRBJ2-7
CASSTGQGLSYEQYF
>TRBV25-1|TRBJ2-7
CASSWGGPSSYEQYF
>TRBV14|TRBJ2-7
CASSPLLTPAGEQYF
>TRBV4-1|TRBJ1-5
CASSQISGLDQPQHF
>TRBV7-8|TRBJ1-1
CASSPGQGAGTEAFF
>TRBV9|TRBJ1-2
CASSVDFRDRGRGYYGYTF
>TRBV27|TRBJ2-1
CASSLGWANEQFF
>TRBV5-1|TRBJ2-1
CASSLALAGAYNEQFF
>TRBV28|TRBJ2-7
CASSYTPSINPTYEQYF
>TRBV5-4|TRBJ2-5
CASSPEHRAYQETQYF
>TRBV7-6|TRBJ2-1
CASSLQGQGYNEQFF
>TRBV28|TRBJ1-4
CASSLLVDNEKLFF
>TRBV27|TRBJ2-2
CASSLFGTGTGELFF
>TRBV6-1|TRBJ2-1
CASTLGGNEQFF
>TRBV4-1|TRBJ2-5
CASSQDPASLGETQYF
>TRBV28|TRBJ2-1
CASSFSRGGYNEQFF
>TRBV7-2|TRBJ2-7
CASSLVGGTVPYEQYF
>TRBV4-1|TRBJ2-5
CASSQAYRGETQYF
>TRBV10-1|TRBJ1-5
CASSDSPPLEEPQHF
>TRBV5-1|TRBJ1-2
CASSPEGHHGYTF
>TRBV5-1|TRBJ2-7
CASSFAGGAYEQYF
>TRBV6-5|TRBJ2-7
CASSPGLATTEQYF
>TRBV7-9|TRBJ2-2
CASSLEAGATGELFF
>TRBV2|TRBJ1-1
CASTWDRVVSEDTEAFF
>TRBV5-4|TRBJ1-2
CASKPNWSVEGYGYTF
>TRBV1|TRBJ2-7
CTSSPGTRDYEQYF
>TRBV7-9|TRBJ2-1
CASSLGQTLYNEQFF
>TRBV7-9|TRBJ2-6
CASSCNLYHDSRANVLTF
>TRBV6-1|TRBJ1-4
CASSEMVWPEKLFF
>TRBV2|TRBJ2-3
CASSEARGLRGDTQYF
>TRBV6-5|TRBJ2-5
CASSSRLDTDETQYF
>TRBV9|TRBJ2-3
CASSFSGREGDTQYF
>TRBV9|TRBJ2-5
CASSPRASGGPQETQYF
>TRBV7-9|TRBJ2-7
CASSLGDRTYEQYF
>TRBV23-1|TRBJ1-3
CASRYRVGNTIYF
>TRBV28|TRBJ1-1
CASTDSNTEAFF
>TRBV27|TRBJ2-1
CASSPQTYNEQFF
>TRBV2|TRBJ1-5
CASSESGPQHF
>TRBV28|TRBJ2-7
CASSTRTGATYEQYF
>TRBV19|TRBJ1-2
CASSPSDREGRDYGYTF
>TRBV19|TRBJ2-1
CASRYTGQGNNEQFF
>TRBV7-3|TRBJ2-1
CASSLKALAGGYNEQFF
>TRBV27|TRBJ2-1
CASSLSQVNDNEQFF
>TRBV28|TRBJ1-5
CASSFAILGQPQHF
>TRBV19|TRBJ1-1
CASSAQRGNMVEAFF
>TRBV27|TRBJ1-3
CASSSDRAGNTIYF
>TRBV7-9|TRBJ2-7
CASSLAGTGDEQYF
>TRBV27|TRBJ2-1
CASSLEVGDLAYNEQFF